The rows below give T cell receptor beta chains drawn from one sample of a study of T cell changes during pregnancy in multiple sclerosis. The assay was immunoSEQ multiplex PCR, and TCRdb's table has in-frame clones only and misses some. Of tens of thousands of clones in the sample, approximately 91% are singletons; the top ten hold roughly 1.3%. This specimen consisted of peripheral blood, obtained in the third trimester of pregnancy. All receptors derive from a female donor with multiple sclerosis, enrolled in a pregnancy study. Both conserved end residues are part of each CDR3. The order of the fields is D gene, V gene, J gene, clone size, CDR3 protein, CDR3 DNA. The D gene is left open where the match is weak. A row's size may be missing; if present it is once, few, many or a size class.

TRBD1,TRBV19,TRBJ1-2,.,CASSKGQGSDGYTF,TGTGCCAGTAGTAAAGGACAGGGATCTGATGGCTACACCTTC
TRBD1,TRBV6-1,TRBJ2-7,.,CASSIQGIAYEQYF,TGTGCCAGCAGTATACAGGGGATCGCCTACGAGCAGTACTTC
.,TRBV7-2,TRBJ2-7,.,CASSPRRGSEQYF,TGTGCCAGCAGCCCCCGGCGAGGTAGCGAGCAGTACTTC
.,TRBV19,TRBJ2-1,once,CASSIVGRGDPYNEQFF,TGTGCCAGTAGTATCGTAGGCAGGGGGGACCCGTACAATGAGCAGTTCTTC
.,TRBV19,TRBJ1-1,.,CASSWGARTEAFF,TGTGCCAGTAGTTGGGGCGCACGGACTGAAGCTTTCTTT
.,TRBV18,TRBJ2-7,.,CASSQWGDTYEQYF,TGTGCCAGCTCGCAGTGGGGGGATACCTACGAGCAGTACTTC
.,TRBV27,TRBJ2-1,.,CASSFGDNEQFF,TGTGCCAGCAGTTTTGGAGACAATGAGCAGTTCTTC
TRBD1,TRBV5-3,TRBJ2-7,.,CARSHGQGLGEQYF,TGTGCCAGAAGTCACGGACAGGGTTTGGGAGAGCAGTACTTC
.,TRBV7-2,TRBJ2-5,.,CASSFLPASIGTQYF,TGTGCCAGCAGCTTCCTCCCCGCTAGTATCGGGACCCAGTACTTC
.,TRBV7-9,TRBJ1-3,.,CASSSLSVHSGNTIYF,TGTGCCAGCAGCTCACTATCCGTTCACTCTGGAAACACCATATATTTT
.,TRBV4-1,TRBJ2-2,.,CASSPARRGTGELFF,TGCGCCAGCAGCCCAGCCAGAAGGGGCACCGGGGAGCTGTTTTTT
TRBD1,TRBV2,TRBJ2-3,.,CASRIQGAGDTQYF,TGTGCCAGCAGAATACAGGGGGCAGGAGATACGCAGTATTTT
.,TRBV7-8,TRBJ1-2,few,CASSLDGANYGYTF,TGTGCCAGCAGCTTAGACGGGGCTAACTATGGCTACACCTTC
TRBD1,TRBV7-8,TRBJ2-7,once,CASSLRDRSYEQYF,TGTGCCAGCAGCTTAAGGGACAGGAGCTACGAGCAGTACTTC
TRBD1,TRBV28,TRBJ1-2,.,CASSPAGQGYINGYTF,TGTGCCAGCAGTCCGGCCGGACAGGGCTATATCAATGGCTACACCTTC
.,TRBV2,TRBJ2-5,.,CASSVSETQYF,TGTGCCAGCAGTGTATCAGAGACCCAGTACTTC
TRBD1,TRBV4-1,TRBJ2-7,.,CASSQVGTAAYEQYF,TGCGCCAGCAGCCAAGTCGGGACAGCAGCCTACGAGCAGTACTTC
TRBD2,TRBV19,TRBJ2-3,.,CASSTGGNGGTDTQYF,TGTGCCAGTAGTACGGGGGGGAACGGTGGCACAGATACGCAGTATTTT
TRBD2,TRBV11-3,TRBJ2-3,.,CASSTGTSFTDTQYF,TGTGCCAGCAGCACCGGGACTAGCTTCACAGATACGCAGTATTTT
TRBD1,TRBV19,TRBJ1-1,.,CASSPLTGGGNTEAFF,TGTGCCAGTAGTCCCCTGACAGGGGGCGGTAACACTGAAGCTTTCTTT
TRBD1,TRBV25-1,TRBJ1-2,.,CASRPTGISNYGYTF,TGTGCCAGCAGACCGACAGGGATCTCTAACTATGGCTACACCTTC
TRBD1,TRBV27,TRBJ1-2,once,CASSFDRGVGYTF,TGTGCCAGCAGTTTTGACAGGGGGGTAGGCTACACCTTC
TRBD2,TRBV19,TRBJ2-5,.,CASSMITSGGPGTQYF,TGTGCCAGTAGTATGATCACTAGCGGGGGTCCGGGGACCCAGTACTTC
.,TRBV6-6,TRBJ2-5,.,CASILGGEETQYF,TGTGCCAGCATCCTAGGGGGAGAGGAGACCCAGTACTTC
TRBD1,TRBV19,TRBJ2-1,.,CASSVGQGAYNEQFF,TGTGCCAGTAGCGTGGGACAGGGTGCCTACAATGAGCAGTTCTTC
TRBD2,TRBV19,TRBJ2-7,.,CASSAGVTYEQYF,TGTGCCAGTAGTGCGGGGGTAACCTACGAGCAGTACTTC
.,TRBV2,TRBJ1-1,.,CASSPTAYTEAFF,TGTGCCAGCAGTCCTACAGCATACACTGAAGCTTTCTTT
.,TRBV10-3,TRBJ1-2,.,CAISESIVGAYGYTF,TGTGCCATCAGTGAGTCGATAGTGGGAGCTTATGGCTACACCTTC
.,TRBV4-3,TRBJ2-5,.,CASSHRQESQTQYF,TGCGCCAGCAGCCATCGACAGGAGTCGCAGACCCAGTACTTC
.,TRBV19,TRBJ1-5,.,CASSILINQPQHF,TGTGCCAGTAGTATCCTTATTAATCAGCCCCAGCATTTT
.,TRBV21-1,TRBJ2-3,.,CASSAPLRGRKVGDTQYF,TGTGCCAGCAGCGCCCCTTTGAGAGGGCGCAAAGTGGGGGATACGCAGTATTTT
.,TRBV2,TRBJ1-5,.,CASKAGSFSNQPQHF,TGTGCCAGCAAGGCAGGTTCTTTCAGCAATCAGCCCCAGCATTTT
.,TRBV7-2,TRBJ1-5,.,CASALGGVSNQPQHF,TGTGCCAGCGCATTAGGGGGAGTTAGCAATCAGCCCCAGCATTTT
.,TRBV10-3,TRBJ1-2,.,CAISDGGRGGGGYTF,TGTGCCATCAGCGACGGTGGAAGGGGAGGTGGGGGCTACACCTTC
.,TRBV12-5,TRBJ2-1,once,CASGNRVRSYNEQFF,TGTGCTAGTGGTAATCGGGTCCGCTCCTACAATGAGCAGTTCTTC
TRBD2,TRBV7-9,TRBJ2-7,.,CASSLARLAGDRYEQYF,TGTGCCAGCAGCTTAGCGCGTCTAGCGGGGGACCGGTACGAGCAGTACTTC
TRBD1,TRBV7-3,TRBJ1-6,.,CASSLDRVNSPLHF,TGTGCCAGCAGCTTGGACAGGGTTAATTCACCCCTCCACTTT
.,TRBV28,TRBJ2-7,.,CASTTSYEQYF,TGTGCCAGCACTACCTCCTACGAGCAGTACTTC
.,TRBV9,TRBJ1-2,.,CASSVRGGAYGYTF,TGTGCCAGCAGCGTACGAGGGGGGGCCTATGGCTACACCTTC
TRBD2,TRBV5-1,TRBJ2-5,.,CTAPPGGDQETQYF,TGCACCGCCCCCCCGGGGGGAGACCAAGAGACCCAGTACTTC
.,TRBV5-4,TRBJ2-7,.,CASSQDHSRAYEQYF,TGTGCCAGCAGCCAAGATCACAGCCGAGCCTACGAGCAGTACTTC